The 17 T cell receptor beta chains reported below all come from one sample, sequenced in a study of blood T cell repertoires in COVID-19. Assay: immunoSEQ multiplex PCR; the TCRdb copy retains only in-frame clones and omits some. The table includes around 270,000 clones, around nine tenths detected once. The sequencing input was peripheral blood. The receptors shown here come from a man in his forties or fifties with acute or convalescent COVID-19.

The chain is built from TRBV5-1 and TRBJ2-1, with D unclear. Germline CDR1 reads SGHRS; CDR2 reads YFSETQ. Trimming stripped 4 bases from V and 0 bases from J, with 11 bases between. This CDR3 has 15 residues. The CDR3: CASSTTVSSYNEQFF. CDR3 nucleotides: TGCGCCAGCAGCACGACTGTTAGCTCCTACAATGAGCAGTTCTTC.

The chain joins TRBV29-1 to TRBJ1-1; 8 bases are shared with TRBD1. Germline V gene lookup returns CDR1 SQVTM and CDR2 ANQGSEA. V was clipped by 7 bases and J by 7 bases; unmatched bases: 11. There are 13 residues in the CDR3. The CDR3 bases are TGCAGCGCTATGGACAGGGCATCGGGTGAAGCTTTCTTT. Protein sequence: CSAMDRASGEAFF.

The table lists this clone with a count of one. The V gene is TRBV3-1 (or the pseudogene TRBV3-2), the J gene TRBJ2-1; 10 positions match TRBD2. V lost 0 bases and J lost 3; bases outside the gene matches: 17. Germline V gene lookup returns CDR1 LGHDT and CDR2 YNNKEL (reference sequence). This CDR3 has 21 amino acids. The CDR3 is CASSQEKVSRVAGGVYNEQFF. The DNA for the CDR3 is TGTGCCAGCAGCCAAGAAAAGGTCAGCCGGGTAGCGGGGGGCGTCTACAATGAGCAGTTCTTC.

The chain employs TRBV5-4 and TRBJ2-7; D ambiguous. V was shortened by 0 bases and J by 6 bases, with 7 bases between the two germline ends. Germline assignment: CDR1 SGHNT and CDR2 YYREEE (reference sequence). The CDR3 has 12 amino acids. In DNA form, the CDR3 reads TGTGCCAGCAGCTTGGACCGGAGCGAGCAGTACTTC. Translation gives CASSLDRSEQYF. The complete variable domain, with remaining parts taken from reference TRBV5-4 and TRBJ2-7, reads ETGVTQSPTHLIKTRGQQVTLRCSSQSGHNTVSWYQQALGQGPQFIFQYYREEENGRGNFPPRFSGLQFPNYSSELNVNALELDDSALYLCASSLDRSEQYFGPGTRLTVT.

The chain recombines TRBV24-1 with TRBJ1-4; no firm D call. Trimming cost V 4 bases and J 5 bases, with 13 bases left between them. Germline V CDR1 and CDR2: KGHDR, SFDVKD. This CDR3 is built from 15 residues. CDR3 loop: CATSESGSQNEKLFF. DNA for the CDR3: TGTGCCACCAGTGAATCGGGAAGCCAAAATGAAAAACTGTTTTTT.

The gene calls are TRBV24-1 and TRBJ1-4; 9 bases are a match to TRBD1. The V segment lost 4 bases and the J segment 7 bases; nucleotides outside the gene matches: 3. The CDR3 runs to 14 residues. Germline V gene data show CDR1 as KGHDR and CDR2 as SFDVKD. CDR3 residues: CATSDPGQGEKLFF. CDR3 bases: TGTGCCACCAGTGACCCGGGACAGGGTGAAAAACTGTTTTTT.

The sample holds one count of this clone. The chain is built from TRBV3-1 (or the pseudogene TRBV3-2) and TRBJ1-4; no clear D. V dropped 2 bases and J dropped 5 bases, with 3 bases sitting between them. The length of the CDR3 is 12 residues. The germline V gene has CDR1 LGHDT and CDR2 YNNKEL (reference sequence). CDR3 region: CASSQLNEKLFF. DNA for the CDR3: TGTGCCAGCAGCCAACTAAATGAAAAACTGTTTTTT.

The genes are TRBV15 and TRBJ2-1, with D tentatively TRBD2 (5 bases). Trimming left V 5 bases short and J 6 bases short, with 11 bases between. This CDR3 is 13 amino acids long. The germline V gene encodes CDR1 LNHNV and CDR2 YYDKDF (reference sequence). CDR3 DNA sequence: TGTGCCACCAGCGCTCCGGGGTTCAATGAGCAGTTCTTC. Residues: CATSAPGFNEQFF.

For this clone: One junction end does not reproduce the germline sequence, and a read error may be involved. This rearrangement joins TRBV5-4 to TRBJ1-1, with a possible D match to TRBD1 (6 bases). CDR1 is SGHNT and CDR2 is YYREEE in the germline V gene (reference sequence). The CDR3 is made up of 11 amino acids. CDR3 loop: CASSFKQGPAF. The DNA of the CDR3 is TGTGCCAGCAGTTTCAAACAGGGCCCCGCTTTT.

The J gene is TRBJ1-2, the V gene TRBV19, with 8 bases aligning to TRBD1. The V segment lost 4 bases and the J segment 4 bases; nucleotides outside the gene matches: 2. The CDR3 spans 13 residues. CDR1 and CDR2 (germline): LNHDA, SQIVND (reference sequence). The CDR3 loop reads CASSRGQGYGYTF. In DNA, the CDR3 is TGTGCCAGTAGTAGAGGACAGGGCTATGGCTACACCTTC.

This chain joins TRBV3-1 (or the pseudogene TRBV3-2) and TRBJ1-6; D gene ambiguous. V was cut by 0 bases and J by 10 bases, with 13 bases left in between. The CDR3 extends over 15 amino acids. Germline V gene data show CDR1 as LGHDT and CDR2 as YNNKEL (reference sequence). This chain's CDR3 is CASSQEEVVGSPLHF. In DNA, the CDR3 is TGTGCCAGCAGCCAAGAGGAGGTGGTGGGATCACCCCTCCACTTT.

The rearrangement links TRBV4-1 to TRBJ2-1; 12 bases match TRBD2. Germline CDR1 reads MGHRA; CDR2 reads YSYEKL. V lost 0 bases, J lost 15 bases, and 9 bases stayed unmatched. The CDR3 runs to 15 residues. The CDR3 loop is CASSQETSGGRGRFF. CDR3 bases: TGCGCCAGCAGCCAAGAGACTAGCGGGGGACGGGGGCGGTTCTTC.

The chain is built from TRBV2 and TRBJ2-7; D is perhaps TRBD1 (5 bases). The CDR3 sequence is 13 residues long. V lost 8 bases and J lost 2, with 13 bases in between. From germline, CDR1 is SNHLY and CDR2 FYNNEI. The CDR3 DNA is TGTGCCAGCGGAATAGACAGTCCCTACGAGCAGTACTTC. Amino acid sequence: CASGIDSPYEQYF.

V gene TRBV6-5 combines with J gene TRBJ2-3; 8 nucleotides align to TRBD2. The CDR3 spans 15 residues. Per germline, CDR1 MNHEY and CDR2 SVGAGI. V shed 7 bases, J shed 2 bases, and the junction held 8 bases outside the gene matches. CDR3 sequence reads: CASNLSGGNTDTQYF. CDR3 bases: TGTGCCAGCAACTTAAGCGGGGGAAACACAGATACGCAGTATTTT.

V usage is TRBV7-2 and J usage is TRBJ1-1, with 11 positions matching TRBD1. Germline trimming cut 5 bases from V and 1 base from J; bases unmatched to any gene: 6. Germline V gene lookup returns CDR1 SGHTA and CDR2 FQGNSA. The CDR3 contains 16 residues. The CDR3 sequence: CASSPRGTGGNTEAFF. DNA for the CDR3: TGTGCCAGCAGCCCCAGGGGGACAGGGGGGAACACTGAAGCTTTCTTT.

CDR3 protein: CASSRETRETEAFF. CDR3 DNA sequence: TGCGCCAGCAGCCGAGAGACCAGGGAAACTGAAGCTTTCTTT. J is TRBJ1-1 and V is TRBV5-1, with a possible D match to TRBD1 (5 bases). Germline V gene lookup returns CDR1 SGHRS and CDR2 YFSETQ. The CDR3 consists of 14 residues. Trimming pared 4 bases from V and 5 bases from J, leaving 15 bases between.

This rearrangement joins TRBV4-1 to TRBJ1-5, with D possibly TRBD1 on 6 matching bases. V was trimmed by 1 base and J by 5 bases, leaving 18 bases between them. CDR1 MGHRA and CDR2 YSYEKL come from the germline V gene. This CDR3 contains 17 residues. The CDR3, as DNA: TGCGCCAGCAGCCAAGTACCCCCCGGCAGGGGCGATCAGCCCCAGCATTTT. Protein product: CASSQVPPGRGDQPQHF.